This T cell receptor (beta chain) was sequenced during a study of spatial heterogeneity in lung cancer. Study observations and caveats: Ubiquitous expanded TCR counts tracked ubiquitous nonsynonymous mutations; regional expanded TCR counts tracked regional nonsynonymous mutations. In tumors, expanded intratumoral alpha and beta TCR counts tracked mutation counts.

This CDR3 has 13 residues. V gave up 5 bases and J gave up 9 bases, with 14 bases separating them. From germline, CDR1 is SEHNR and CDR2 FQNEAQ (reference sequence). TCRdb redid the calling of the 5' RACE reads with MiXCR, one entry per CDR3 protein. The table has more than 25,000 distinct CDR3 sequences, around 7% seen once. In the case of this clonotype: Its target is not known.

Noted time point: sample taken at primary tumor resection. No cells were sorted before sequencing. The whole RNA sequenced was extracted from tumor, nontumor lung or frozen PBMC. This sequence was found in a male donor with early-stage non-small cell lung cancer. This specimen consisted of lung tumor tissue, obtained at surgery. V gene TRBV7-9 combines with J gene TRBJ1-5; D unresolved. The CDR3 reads CASSPGVTGPQHF. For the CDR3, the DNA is TGTGCCAGCAGCCCCGGAGTTACGGGGCCCCAGCATTTT.